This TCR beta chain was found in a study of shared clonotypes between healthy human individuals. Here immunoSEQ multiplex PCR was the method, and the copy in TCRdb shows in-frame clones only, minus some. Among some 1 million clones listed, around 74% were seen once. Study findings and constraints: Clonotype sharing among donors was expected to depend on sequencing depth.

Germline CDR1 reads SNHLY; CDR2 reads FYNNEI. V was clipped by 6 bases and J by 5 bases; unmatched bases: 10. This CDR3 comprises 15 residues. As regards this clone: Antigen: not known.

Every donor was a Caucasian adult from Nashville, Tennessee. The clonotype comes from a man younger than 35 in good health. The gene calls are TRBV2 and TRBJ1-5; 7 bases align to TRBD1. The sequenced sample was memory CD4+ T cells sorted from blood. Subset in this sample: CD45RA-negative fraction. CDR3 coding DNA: TGTGCCAGCAGCGTTGAACAGGGGATGCATCAGCCCCAGCATTTT. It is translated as CASSVEQGMHQPQHF.